This TCR beta chain stems from a study of CD8 T cells in Susac syndrome. RNA totalling about 0.5 to 1 ug underwent reverse transcription with random hexamers. Each CDR3 protein gets one entry after TCRdb re-called the immunoSEQ multiplex PCR reads with MiXCR. The sample lists 90,000 to 150,000 distinct CDR3 sequences, 90% to 95% occurring once. V lost 2 bases and J 4 bases, leaving 8 bases between the germline ends. CDR1 is LGHDT and CDR2 is YNNKEL in the germline V gene (reference sequence). The CDR3 is 14 residues long. The V and J genes are TRBV3-1 and TRBJ1-4; D is unresolved. The receptor was isolated from a human donor in good health. The sequencing input was CD4+ T cells from PBMCs. The CDR3 loop reads CASSQLRGNEKLFF. In DNA, the CDR3 is TGTGCCAGCAGCCAACTTCGGGGTAATGAAAAACTGTTTTTT.